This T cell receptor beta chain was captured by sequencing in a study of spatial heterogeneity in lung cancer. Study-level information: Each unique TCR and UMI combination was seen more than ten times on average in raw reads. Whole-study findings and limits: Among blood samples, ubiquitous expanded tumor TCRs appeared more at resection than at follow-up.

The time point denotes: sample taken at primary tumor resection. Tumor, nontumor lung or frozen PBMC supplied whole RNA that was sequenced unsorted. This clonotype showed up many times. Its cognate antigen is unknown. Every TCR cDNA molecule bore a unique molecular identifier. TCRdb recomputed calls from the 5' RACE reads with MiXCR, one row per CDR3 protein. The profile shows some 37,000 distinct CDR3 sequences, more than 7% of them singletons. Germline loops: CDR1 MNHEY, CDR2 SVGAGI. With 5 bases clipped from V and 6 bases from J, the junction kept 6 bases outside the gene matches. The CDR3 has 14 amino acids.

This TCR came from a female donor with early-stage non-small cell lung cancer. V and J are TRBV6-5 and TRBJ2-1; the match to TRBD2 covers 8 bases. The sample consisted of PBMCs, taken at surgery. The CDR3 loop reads CASSGRGGLNEQFF. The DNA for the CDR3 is TGTGCCAGCAGTGGTCGGGGGGGCCTCAATGAGCAGTTCTTC.